This T cell receptor (beta chain) was recorded in a study of blood T cell repertoires in COVID-19. Study background: PBMCs, B-cell-depleted T cells, or T cells were the source of the cDNA or gDNA that made up the material.

This clone was seen more than once but under ten times. The CDR3 covers 14 residues. Germline loops: CDR1 MDHEN, CDR2 SYDVKM. Trimming took off 5 bases at V and 3 bases at J, with 11 bases between the two ends. Sequenced by immunoSEQ multiplex PCR; TCRdb stores in-frame clones only, minus some. The sample records about 40,000 clones, roughly 85% being singletons. This sequence originates from a woman aged 70-85 years with acute or convalescent COVID-19. This chain joins TRBV28 and TRBJ2-1; D is perhaps TRBD1 (5 bases). Sequencing used peripheral blood. The CDR3 region is CASSPDSDYNEQFF. DNA for the CDR3: TGTGCCAGCAGTCCCGACAGCGACTACAATGAGCAGTTCTTC.